Sequencing of this T cell receptor (beta chain) was carried out in a study of identical twins. This clonotype was recorded a few times. It was template switching that added a universal primer site, and there were unique molecular identifiers on the cDNA. TCRdb called the 5' RACE reads again in MiXCR, with one record for every CDR3 protein. The sample yields 210,000 or so distinct CDR3 sequences, about 7.5% seen once. This same sample was also taken into another study, of yellow fever vaccine responses in identical twins.

Sample: memory (CD45RO+) T cells sorted from blood. The receptor was derived from a woman aged 18-29 years in good health.

CDR3 protein: CASSSRASSGANVLTF. CDR3 DNA: TGTGCCAGCAGCTCCCGAGCGAGTTCTGGGGCCAACGTCCTGACTTTC. The chain combines TRBV9 with TRBJ2-6; D is undetermined. The CDR3 covers 16 residues. Trimming stripped 4 bases from V and 1 base from J, with 12 bases between. CDR1 is SGDLS, CDR2 YYNGEE, per germline.